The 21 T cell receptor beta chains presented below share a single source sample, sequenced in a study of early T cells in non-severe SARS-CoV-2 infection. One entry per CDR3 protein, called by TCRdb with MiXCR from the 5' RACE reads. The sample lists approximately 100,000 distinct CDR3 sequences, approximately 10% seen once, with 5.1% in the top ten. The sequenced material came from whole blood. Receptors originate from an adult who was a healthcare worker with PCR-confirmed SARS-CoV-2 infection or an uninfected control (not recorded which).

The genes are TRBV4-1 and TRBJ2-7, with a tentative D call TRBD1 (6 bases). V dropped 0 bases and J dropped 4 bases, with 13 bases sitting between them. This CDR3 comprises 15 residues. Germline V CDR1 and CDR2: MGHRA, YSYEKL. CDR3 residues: CASSQENTGWYEQYF. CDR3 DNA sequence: TGCGCCAGCAGCCAAGAGAACACAGGGTGGTACGAGCAGTACTTC.

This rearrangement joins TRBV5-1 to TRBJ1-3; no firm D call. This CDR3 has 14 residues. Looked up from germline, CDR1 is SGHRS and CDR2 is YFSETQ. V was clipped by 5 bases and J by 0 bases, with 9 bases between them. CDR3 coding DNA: TGCGCCAGCAGAAAAGCGGACTCTGGAAACACCATATATTTT. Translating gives CASRKADSGNTIYF.

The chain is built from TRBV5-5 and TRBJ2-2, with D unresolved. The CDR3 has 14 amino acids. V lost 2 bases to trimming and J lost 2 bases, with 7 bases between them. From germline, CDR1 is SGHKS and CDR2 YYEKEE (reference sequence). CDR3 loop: CASSFGQNTGELFF. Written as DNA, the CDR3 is TGTGCCAGCAGCTTTGGGCAAAACACCGGGGAGCTGTTTTTT.

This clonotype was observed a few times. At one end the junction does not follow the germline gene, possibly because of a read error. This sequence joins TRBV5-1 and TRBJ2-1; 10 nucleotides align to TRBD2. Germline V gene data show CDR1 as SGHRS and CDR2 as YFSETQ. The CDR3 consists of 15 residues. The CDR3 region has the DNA TGCACCAGCAGCTTGGTAGCGGGGGGATACAATGAGCAGTTCTTC. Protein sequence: CTSSLVAGGYNEQFF.

CDR3 protein: CASSPMDRGLQETQYF. The CDR3 DNA sequence: TGTGCCAGCAGTCCTATGGACAGGGGGCTCCAAGAGACCCAGTACTTC. The rearrangement links TRBV28 to TRBJ2-5, with 11 bases lining up with TRBD1. The V gene end was trimmed by 5 bases and the J gene end by 1 base; junction bases not matched to a gene: 6. The CDR3 has 16 amino acids. Germline CDR1 MDHEN, CDR2 SYDVKM.

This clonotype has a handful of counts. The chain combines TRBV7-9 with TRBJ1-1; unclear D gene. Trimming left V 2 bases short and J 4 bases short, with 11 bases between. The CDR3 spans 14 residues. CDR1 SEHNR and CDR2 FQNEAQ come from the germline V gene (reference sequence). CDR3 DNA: TGTGCCAGCAGCTTATTGCGGTTGAGCACTGAAGCTTTCTTT. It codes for CASSLLRLSTEAFF.

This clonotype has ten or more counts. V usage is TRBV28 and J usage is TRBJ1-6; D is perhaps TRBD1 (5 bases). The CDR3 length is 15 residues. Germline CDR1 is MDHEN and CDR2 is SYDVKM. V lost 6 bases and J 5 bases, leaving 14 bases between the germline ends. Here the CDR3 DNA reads TGTGCCAGCAGACGGGAGGGACGGAATAATTCACCCCTCCACTTT. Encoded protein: CASRREGRNNSPLHF.

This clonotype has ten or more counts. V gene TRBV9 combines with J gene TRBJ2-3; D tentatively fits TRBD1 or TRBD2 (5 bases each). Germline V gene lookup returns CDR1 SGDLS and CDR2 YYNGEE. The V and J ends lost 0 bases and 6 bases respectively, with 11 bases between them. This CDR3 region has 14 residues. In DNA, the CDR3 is TGTGCCAGCAGCGTAGATGGGGGTTCTGATACGCAGTATTTT. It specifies CASSVDGGSDTQYF.

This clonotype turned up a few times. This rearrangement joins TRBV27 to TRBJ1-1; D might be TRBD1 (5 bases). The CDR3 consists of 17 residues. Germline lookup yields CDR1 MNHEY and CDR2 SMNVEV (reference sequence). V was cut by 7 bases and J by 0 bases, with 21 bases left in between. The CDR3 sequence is CASTHPARGRLNTEAFF. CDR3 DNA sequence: TGTGCCAGCACCCATCCCGCGCGGGGCAGGTTGAACACTGAAGCTTTCTTT.

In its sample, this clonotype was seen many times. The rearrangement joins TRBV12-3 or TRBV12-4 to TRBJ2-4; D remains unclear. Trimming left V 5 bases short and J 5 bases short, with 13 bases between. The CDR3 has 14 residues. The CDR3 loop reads CASSSTGHQNIQYF. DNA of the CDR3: TGTGCCAGCAGTAGTACGGGTCACCAAAACATTCAGTACTTC.

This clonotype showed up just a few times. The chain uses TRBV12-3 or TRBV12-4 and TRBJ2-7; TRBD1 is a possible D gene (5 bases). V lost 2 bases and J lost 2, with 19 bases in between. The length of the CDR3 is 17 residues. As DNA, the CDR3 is TGTGCCAGCAGTTTAAGGGGTTCGGACACATCACCCTACGAGCAGTACTTC. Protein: CASSLRGSDTSPYEQYF.

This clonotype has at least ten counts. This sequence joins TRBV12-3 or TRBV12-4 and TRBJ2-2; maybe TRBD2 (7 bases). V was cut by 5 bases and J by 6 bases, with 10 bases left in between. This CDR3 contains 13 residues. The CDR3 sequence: CASSPGGPGELFF. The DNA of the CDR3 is TGTGCCAGCAGTCCCGGGGGGCCCGGGGAGCTGTTTTTT.

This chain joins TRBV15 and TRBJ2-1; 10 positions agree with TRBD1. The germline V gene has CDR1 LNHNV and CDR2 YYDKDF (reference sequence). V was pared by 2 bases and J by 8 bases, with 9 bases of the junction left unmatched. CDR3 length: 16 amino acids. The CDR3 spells CATSRPQGTGVDEQFF. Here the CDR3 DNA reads TGTGCCACCAGCAGACCCCAGGGGACAGGGGTGGATGAGCAGTTCTTC. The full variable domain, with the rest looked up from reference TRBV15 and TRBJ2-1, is DAMVIQNPRYQVTQFGKPVTLSCSQTLNHNVMYWYQQKSSQAPKLLFHYYDKDFNNEADTPDNFQSRRPNTSFCFLDIRSPGLGDTAMYLCATSRPQGTGVDEQFFGPGTRLTVL.

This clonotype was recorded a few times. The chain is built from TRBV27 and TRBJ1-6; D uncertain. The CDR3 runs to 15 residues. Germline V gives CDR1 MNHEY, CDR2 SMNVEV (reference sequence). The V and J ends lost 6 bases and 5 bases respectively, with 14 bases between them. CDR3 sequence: CASRPTPRDNSPLHF. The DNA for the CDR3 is TGTGCCAGCAGACCGACACCTAGGGATAATTCACCCCTCCACTTT.

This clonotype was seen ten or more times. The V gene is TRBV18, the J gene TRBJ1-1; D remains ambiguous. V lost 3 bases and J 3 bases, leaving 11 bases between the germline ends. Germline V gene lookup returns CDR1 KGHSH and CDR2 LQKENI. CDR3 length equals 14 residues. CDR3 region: CASSPASVDTEAFF. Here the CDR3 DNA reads TGTGCCAGCTCACCGGCCAGTGTGGACACTGAAGCTTTCTTT.

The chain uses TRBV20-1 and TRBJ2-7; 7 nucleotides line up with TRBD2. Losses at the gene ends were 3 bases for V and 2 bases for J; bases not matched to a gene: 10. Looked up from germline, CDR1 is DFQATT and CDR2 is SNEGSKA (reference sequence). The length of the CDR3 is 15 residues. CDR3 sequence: CSARSWAGVTYEQYF. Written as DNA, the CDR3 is TGCAGTGCTAGGTCCTGGGCGGGAGTAACCTACGAGCAGTACTTC.

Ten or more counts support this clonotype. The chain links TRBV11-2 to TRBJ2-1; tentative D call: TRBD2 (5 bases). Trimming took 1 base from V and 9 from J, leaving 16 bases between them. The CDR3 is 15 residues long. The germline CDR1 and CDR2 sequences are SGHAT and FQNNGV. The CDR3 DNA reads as TGTGCCAGCAGCTTAGCGCCGCGAGTGGCGGGTGAGCAGTTCTTC. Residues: CASSLAPRVAGEQFF.

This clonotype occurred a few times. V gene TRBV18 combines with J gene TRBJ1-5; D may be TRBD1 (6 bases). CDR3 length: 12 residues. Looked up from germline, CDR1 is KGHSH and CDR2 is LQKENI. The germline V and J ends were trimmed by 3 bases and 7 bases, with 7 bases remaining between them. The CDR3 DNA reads TGTGCCAGCTCACCTCAGGGGCAGCCCCAGCATTTT. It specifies CASSPQGQPQHF.

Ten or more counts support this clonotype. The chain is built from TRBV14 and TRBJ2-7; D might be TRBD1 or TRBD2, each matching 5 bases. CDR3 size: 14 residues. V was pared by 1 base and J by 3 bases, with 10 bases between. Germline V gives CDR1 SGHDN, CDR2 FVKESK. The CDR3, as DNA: TGTGCCAGCAGCCAAGGAGGGGTTCGCTACGAGCAGTACTTC. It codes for CASSQGGVRYEQYF.

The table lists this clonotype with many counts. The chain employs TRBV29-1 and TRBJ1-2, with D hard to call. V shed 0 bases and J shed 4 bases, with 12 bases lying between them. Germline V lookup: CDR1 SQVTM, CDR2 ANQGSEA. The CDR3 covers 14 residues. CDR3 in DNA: TGCAGCGTTGAAGAGCGGGTAAAGAGCTATGGCTACACCTTC. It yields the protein CSVEERVKSYGYTF.

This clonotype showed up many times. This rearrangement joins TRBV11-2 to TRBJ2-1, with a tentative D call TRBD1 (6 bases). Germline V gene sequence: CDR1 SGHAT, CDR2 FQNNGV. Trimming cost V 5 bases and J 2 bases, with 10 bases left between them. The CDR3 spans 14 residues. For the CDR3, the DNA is TGTGCCAGCAGCCCGACAGGAACCTACAATGAGCAGTTCTTC. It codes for CASSPTGTYNEQFF.